This passage covers 4 T cell receptor beta chains from one sample sequenced in a study of shared clonotypes between healthy human individuals. TCRdb keeps only in-frame clones here, not all; method: immunoSEQ multiplex PCR. In the table there are about 2.4 million clones, approximately 92% of which are singletons. Sequenced input: naive CD4+ T cells sorted from blood. The subset was: CD45RA+ positively selected. Receptors were obtained from a man between 18 and 35 years old in good health.

The rearrangement uses TRBV30 and TRBJ2-5; no firm D call. Germline lookup yields CDR1 GTSNPN and CDR2 SVGIG (reference sequence). The CDR3 length is 13 residues. The germline V and J ends were trimmed by 0 bases and 4 bases, with 9 bases remaining between them. The CDR3 DNA reads TGTGCCTGGAGTGTAGGGCACTTAGAGACCCAGTACTTC. Translating gives CAWSVGHLETQYF.

The gene calls are TRBV27 and TRBJ1-1; 8 bases line up with TRBD1. CDR1 and CDR2 from the germline V gene are MNHEY and SMNVEV (reference sequence). V was clipped by 6 bases and J by 1 base; unmatched bases: 4. This CDR3 has 14 amino acids. DNA for the CDR3: TGTGCCAGCAGCCGGACAGGGTCGAACACTGAAGCTTTCTTT. Translation gives CASSRTGSNTEAFF.

This chain links TRBV5-1 with TRBJ1-3; D is undetermined. There are 14 residues in the CDR3. The germline V gene has CDR1 SGHRS and CDR2 YFSETQ. V dropped 4 bases and J dropped 8 bases, with 16 bases sitting between them. CDR3 in amino acids: CASSPDAQGYTIYF. CDR3 DNA: TGCGCCAGCAGCCCCGACGCGCAAGGATACACCATATATTTT.

CDR3 nucleotide sequence: TGCGCCAGCAGCTTGGACAGGTTAACCGGGGAGCTGTTTTTT. It encodes CASSLDRLTGELFF. This sequence joins TRBV5-1 and TRBJ2-2; D possibly corresponds to TRBD1 (5 bases). The V end was cut by 0 bases, the J end by 5 bases, with 8 bases between. The CDR3 totals 14 residues. CDR1 is SGHRS, CDR2 YFSETQ, per germline.